A selection of T cell receptor beta chains follows, all from one sample in a study of radiotherapy plus CTLA-4 blockade in lung cancer. Assay used: immunoSEQ multiplex PCR; TCRdb lists only in-frame clones, some missing. The top ten clones hold about 5.6% of a sample with 30,000 to 40,000 clones, more than 80% of them seen once. The sample consisted of peripheral blood, taken from a patient treated with radiotherapy plus ipilimumab. These receptor sequences come from a human donor with non-small cell lung cancer who had stable disease on radiotherapy plus ipilimumab. Each CDR3 is given with its conserved first and last residue. A D gene is named only where the DNA matches it firmly. Where a row states a size, it is once, few, many or the class of an expanded clone; other rows omit it.

J gene: TRBJ2-3
clone size: -
D gene: -
V gene: TRBV9
CDR3 DNA: TGTGCCAGCAGCGTACAGGGTTCCACAGATACGCAGTATTTT
CDR3 protein: CASSVQGSTDTQYF

J gene: TRBJ2-1
clone size: -
D gene: TRBD2
V gene: TRBV25-1
CDR3 DNA: TGTGCCAGCAGAACTAGCGGGAGACCTGCTGAGCAGTTCTTC
CDR3 protein: CASRTSGRPAEQFF

J gene: TRBJ2-1
clone size: once
D gene: TRBD2
V gene: TRBV11-3
CDR3 DNA: TGTGCCAGCAGCCTGAGTTGGGGACTAGCGGGTTACAATGAGCAGTTCTTC
CDR3 protein: CASSLSWGLAGYNEQFF

J gene: TRBJ2-3
clone size: -
D gene: TRBD2
V gene: TRBV5-1
CDR3 DNA: TGCGCCAGCAGCCCTCGGACTAGCGGAGTCAGCACAGATACGCAGTATTTT
CDR3 protein: CASSPRTSGVSTDTQYF

J gene: TRBJ1-5
clone size: -
D gene: -
V gene: TRBV7-8
CDR3 DNA: TGTGCCAGCAGCTTGATTGCCAGGGAAGGCAATCAGCCCCAGCATTTT
CDR3 protein: CASSLIAREGNQPQHF

J gene: TRBJ1-5
clone size: -
D gene: TRBD1
V gene: TRBV7-9
CDR3 DNA: TGTGCCAGCAGCTTAGCGGGGGACAGTCATCAGCCCCAGCATTTT
CDR3 protein: CASSLAGDSHQPQHF

J gene: TRBJ2-7
clone size: -
D gene: TRBD1
V gene: TRBV6-1
CDR3 DNA: TGTGCCAGCAGTGGGACAGGGGGCTCCGAGCAGTACTTC
CDR3 protein: CASSGTGGSEQYF

J gene: TRBJ2-3
clone size: -
D gene: TRBD1
V gene: TRBV4-1
CDR3 DNA: TGCGCCAGCAGCCAGGATGACAGGGCGCGGTTAGGTGATACGCAGTATTTT
CDR3 protein: CASSQDDRARLGDTQYF

J gene: TRBJ1-2
clone size: -
D gene: TRBD1
V gene: TRBV5-6
CDR3 DNA: TGTGCCAGCAGCTTGGGCTACTCCGGGACAGACTATGGCTACACCTTC
CDR3 protein: CASSLGYSGTDYGYTF

J gene: TRBJ2-3
clone size: -
D gene: -
V gene: TRBV5-1
CDR3 DNA: TGCGCCAGCAGCTTGGCTGGCACAGATACGCAGTATTTT
CDR3 protein: CASSLAGTDTQYF

J gene: TRBJ1-2
clone size: -
D gene: -
V gene: TRBV9
CDR3 DNA: TGTGCCAGCAGCGCAACCGGGGGGGGGATCGGGTATGGCTACACCTTC
CDR3 protein: CASSATGGGIGYGYTF

J gene: TRBJ2-3
clone size: few
D gene: -
V gene: TRBV9
CDR3 DNA: TGTGCCAGCAGCGTTACTAGTGCAGATACGCAGTATTTT
CDR3 protein: CASSVTSADTQYF

J gene: TRBJ2-1
clone size: -
D gene: -
V gene: TRBV6-6
CDR3 DNA: TGTGCCAGCAGCCGAGTTGGACAGTTCGGTTCAAATGAGCAGTTCTTC
CDR3 protein: CASSRVGQFGSNEQFF

J gene: TRBJ2-1
clone size: -
D gene: TRBD2
V gene: TRBV10-3
CDR3 DNA: TGTGCCATCAATAAGGGACTAGCGGGATCCTACAATGAGCAGTTCTTC
CDR3 protein: CAINKGLAGSYNEQFF

J gene: TRBJ2-2
clone size: -
D gene: TRBD1
V gene: TRBV5-1
CDR3 DNA: TGCGCCAGCAGCTTGGAAGGGGGACAGCAGGACACCGGGGAGCTGTTTTTT
CDR3 protein: CASSLEGGQQDTGELFF

J gene: TRBJ2-3
clone size: -
D gene: TRBD2
V gene: TRBV13
CDR3 DNA: TGTGCCAGCAGCGGGGGGAGACTAGCGGGAGTGGAAGATACGCAGTATTTT
CDR3 protein: CASSGGRLAGVEDTQYF

J gene: TRBJ1-2
clone size: -
D gene: -
V gene: TRBV19
CDR3 DNA: TGTGCCAGTAAGCAAGGACTATCCGGGGACTATGGCTACACCTTC
CDR3 protein: CASKQGLSGDYGYTF